These 10 T cell receptor beta chains came from one sample sequenced in a study of cytomegalovirus exposure and HLA in healthy donors. Measured with immunoSEQ multiplex PCR; TCRdb has only the in-frame clones, and not every one. The table shows some 65,000 clones, with roughly 96% occurring only once. Material for sequencing was PBMCs. The receptor source for this set is a man aged 18-30 years in good health and CMV-seronegative.

The chain is built from TRBV6-1 and TRBJ2-7, with TRBD1 matching 8 bases. CDR1 is MNHNS and CDR2 is SASEGT in the germline V gene. V gave up 2 bases and J gave up 1 base; unmatched junction bases: 7. The CDR3 has 16 amino acids. CDR3 nucleotides: TGTGCCAGCAGTGAAAGGTGGACAGGGAAATCCTACGAGCAGTACTTC. This encodes CASSERWTGKSYEQYF.

V usage is TRBV27 and J usage is TRBJ1-5; 10 bases are a match to TRBD1. With V trimmed by 3 bases and J by 6 bases, 5 bases remained unmatched. CDR3 length: 15 residues. Germline CDR1 and CDR2: MNHEY and SMNVEV (reference sequence). CDR3 sequence reads: CASSLSGTGVQPQHF. CDR3 DNA: TGTGCCAGCAGTTTGAGTGGGACAGGGGTTCAGCCCCAGCATTTT.

The chain is built from TRBV29-1 and TRBJ1-2, with D unclear. Between the trimmed V and J ends, which lost 3 bases and 4 bases, there was a span of 6 bases. CDR1 is SQVTM and CDR2 is ANQGSEA in the germline V gene. The CDR3 consists of 11 residues. In DNA form, the CDR3 reads TGCAGCGTTGATACGGTCTATGGCTACACCTTC. It translates to CSVDTVYGYTF.

The V and J genes are TRBV18 and TRBJ1-4; possible D gene TRBD1, 5 bases. Trimming took 3 bases from V and 8 from J, leaving 13 bases between them. The CDR3 covers 14 residues. The germline V gene has CDR1 KGHSH and CDR2 LQKENI. CDR3 sequence reads: CASSPQQGSEKLFF. CDR3 in DNA: TGTGCCAGCTCACCCCAGCAGGGTAGCGAAAAACTGTTTTTT.

The gene calls are TRBV16 and TRBJ1-3, with 12 bases identical to TRBD1. Per germline, CDR1 KGHSY and CDR2 FQNENV. There are 16 residues in the CDR3. The V gene end was trimmed by 2 bases and the J gene end by 2 bases; junction bases not matched to a gene: 1. The CDR3 DNA follows: TGTGCCAGCAGCCAAGGGACAGGGGGCACTGGAAACACCATATATTTT. Its translation is CASSQGTGGTGNTIYF. The variable domain in full, completed from reference TRBV16 and TRBJ1-3, reads GEEVAQTPKHLVRGEGQKAKLYCAPIKGHSYVFWYQQVLKNEFKFLISFQNENVFDETGMPKERFSAKCLPNSPCSLEIQATKLEDSAVYFCASSQGTGGTGNTIYFGEGSWLTVV.

This chain uses TRBV11-2 with TRBJ2-7; TRBD2 agrees at 10 bases. The CDR3 totals 15 residues. Looked up from germline, CDR1 is SGHAT and CDR2 is FQNNGV. V dropped 0 bases and J dropped 4; count of bases not matched to a gene: 3. The CDR3 DNA follows: TGTGCCAGCAGCTTAGATCCAGCGGGAGGGTACGAGCAGTACTTC. It codes for CASSLDPAGGYEQYF.

The CDR3: CASSLGLKPPLNTEAFF. The CDR3 region has the DNA TGTGCCAGCAGCTTGGGACTTAAACCCCCCTTGAACACTGAAGCTTTCTTT. The chain couples TRBV5-6 to TRBJ1-1; D is undetermined. V was trimmed by 0 bases and J by 0 bases, leaving 15 bases between them. The germline V gene has CDR1 SGHDT and CDR2 YYEEEE. CDR3 length: 17 residues.

The CDR3 loop is CASSGRTGENTEAFF. The DNA for the CDR3 is TGTGCCAGCAGCGGAAGGACAGGCGAGAACACTGAAGCTTTCTTT. The chain joins TRBV7-9 to TRBJ1-1; 7 bases agree with TRBD1. V trimming: 5 bases; J trimming: 1 base; junction bases outside the gene matches: 7. The CDR3 has 15 amino acids. Germline V lookup: CDR1 SEHNR, CDR2 FQNEAQ (reference sequence).

CDR3 amino acids: CASKQERDYGYTF. Written as DNA, the CDR3 is TGTGCCAGCAAACAGGAGAGAGACTATGGCTACACCTTC. The rearrangement links TRBV2 to TRBJ1-2; a possible D gene is TRBD1 (5 bases). Germline V lookup: CDR1 SNHLY, CDR2 FYNNEI. Trimming took 7 bases from V and 3 from J, leaving 12 bases between them. This CDR3 contains 13 residues.

The chain has TRBV7-5 and TRBJ1-3; the D segment call TRBD1 is taken from the table without a DNA check. TRBV7-5 is labeled a pseudogene. The CDR3 sequence is 14 residues long. In DNA form, the CDR3 reads TGTGCCAGAACCCTGCAGGTCTCTGGAAACACCATATATTTT. It specifies CARTLQVSGNTIYF.